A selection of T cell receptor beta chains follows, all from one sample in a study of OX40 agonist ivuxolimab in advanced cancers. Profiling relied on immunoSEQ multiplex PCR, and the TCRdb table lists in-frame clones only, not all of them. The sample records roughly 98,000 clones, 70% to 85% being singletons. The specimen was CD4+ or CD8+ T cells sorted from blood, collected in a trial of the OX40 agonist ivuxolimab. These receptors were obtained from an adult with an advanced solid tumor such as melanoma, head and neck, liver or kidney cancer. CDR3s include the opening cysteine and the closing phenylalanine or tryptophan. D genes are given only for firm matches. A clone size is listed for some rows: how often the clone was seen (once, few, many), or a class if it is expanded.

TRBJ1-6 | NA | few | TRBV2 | TGTGCCAGCAGAACGGACAGCTATAATTCACCCCTCCACTTT | CASRTDSYNSPLHF
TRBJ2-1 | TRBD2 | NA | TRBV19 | TGTGCCAGTAGAGCCAGCGGGAGGGGCTCCTACAATGAGCAGTTCTTC | CASRASGRGSYNEQFF
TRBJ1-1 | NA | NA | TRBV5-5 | TGTGCCAGCAGCTCCGACACCTCGAACACTGAAGCTTTCTTT | CASSSDTSNTEAFF
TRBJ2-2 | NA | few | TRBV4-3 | TGCGCCAGCAGCCAAGAAAGGGGGACCGGGGAGCTGTTTTTT | CASSQERGTGELFF
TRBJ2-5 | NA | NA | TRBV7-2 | TGTGCCAGCACCTGGTCGAGTTCAGAGACCCAGTACTTC | CASTWSSSETQYF
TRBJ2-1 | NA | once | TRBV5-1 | TGCGCCAGCAGCTCGCAGGTCGGGGGCTTACTCAATGAGCAGTTCTTC | CASSSQVGGLLNEQFF
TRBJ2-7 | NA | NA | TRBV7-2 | TGTGCCAGCAGTTGGCAGATCCCCCACGAGCAGTACTTC | CASSWQIPHEQYF
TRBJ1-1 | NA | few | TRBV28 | TGTGCCAGCACCCCGTGGGGGCCGGAGGGAGCTTTCTTT | CASTPWGPEGAFF
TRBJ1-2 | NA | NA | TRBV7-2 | TGTGCCAGCAGCTTAGTGGTTGGGGCGGACTATGGCTACACCTTC | CASSLVVGADYGYTF
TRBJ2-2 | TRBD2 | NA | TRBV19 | TGTGCCAGTAGTATAGAAAGCGGGGCCGTGCAGAACACCGGGGAGCTGTTTTTT | CASSIESGAVQNTGELFF
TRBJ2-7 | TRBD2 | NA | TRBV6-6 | TGTGCCAGCAGTCGGACTAGGGGTTACGAGCAGTACTTC | CASSRTRGYEQYF
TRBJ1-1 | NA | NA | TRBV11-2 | TGTGCCAGCAGCTTAGGGACAGAGAACACTGAGGCTTTCTTT | CASSLGTENTEAFF
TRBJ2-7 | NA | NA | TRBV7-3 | TGTGCCAGCAGCTTAATGCCAGGGAGCTCCTACGAGCAGTACTTC | CASSLMPGSSYEQYF
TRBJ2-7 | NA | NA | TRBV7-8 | TGTGCCAGCAGCCCTTTGACCATAGCGATCTTAGGCGAGCAGTACTTC | CASSPLTIAILGEQYF
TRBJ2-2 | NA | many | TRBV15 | TGTGCCACCAGCAGTGGGAGGAGGGGGAACACCGGGGAGCTGTTTTTT | CATSSGRRGNTGELFF
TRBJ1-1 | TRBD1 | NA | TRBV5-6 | TGTGCCAGCAGTTTCGGGACAGGGCGAGAGACTGAAGCTTTCTTT | CASSFGTGRETEAFF
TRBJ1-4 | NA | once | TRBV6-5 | TGTGCCAGCAGTTACGGGGGGACTAATGAAAAACTGTTTTTT | CASSYGGTNEKLFF
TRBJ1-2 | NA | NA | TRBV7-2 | TGTGCCAGCAGCTTATCCGGGGGAGTAAACTATGGCTACACCTTC | CASSLSGGVNYGYTF
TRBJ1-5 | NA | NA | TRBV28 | TGTGCCAGCAGGGGACTCCGAATCCATAGCAATCAGCCCCAGCATTTT | CASRGLRIHSNQPQHF
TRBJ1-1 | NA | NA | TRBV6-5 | TGTGCCAGCAGCCCTCGGGGGCCCTTGGGCACTGAAGCTTTCTTT | CASSPRGPLGTEAFF
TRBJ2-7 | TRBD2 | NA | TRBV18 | TGTGCCAGCTCACCCGAGACTAGCGGGGTCTACGAGCAGTACTTC | CASSPETSGVYEQYF
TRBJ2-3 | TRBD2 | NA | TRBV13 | TGTGCCAGCAGCTATAGCGGGATCACAGATACGCAGTATTTT | CASSYSGITDTQYF
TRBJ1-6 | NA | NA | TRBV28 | TGTGCCAGCAGTTCGGGGGGGACACCCCATAATTCACCCCTCCACTTT | CASSSGGTPHNSPLHF
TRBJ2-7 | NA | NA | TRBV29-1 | TGCAGCGTTGAAGATCGGGCGGCAACCTACGAGCAGTACTTC | CSVEDRAATYEQYF
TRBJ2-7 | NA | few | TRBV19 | TGTGCCAGTAGCCGCCATATAGCGACAGAACCTTACGAGCAGTACTTC | CASSRHIATEPYEQYF
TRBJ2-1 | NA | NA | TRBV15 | TGTGCCACCAGCAGAGATATCGTCAATGAGCAGTTCTTC | CATSRDIVNEQFF
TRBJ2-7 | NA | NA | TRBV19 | TGTGCCAGTAGTAAGGGGACACAGAGCTCCTACGAGCAGTACTTC | CASSKGTQSSYEQYF
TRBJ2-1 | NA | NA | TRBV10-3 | TGTGCCATCAGTGAATGGAATGAGCAGTTCTTC | CAISEWNEQFF
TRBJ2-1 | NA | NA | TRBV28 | TGTGCCAGCAGACATCAGGGGGGGCTTTCCTACAATGAGCAGTTCTTC | CASRHQGGLSYNEQFF
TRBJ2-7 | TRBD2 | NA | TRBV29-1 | TGCAGCGTTGAGAGGCCGGGACTAGGGTCGGGACACGAGCAGTACTTC | CSVERPGLGSGHEQYF
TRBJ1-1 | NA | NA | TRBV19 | TGTGCCAGTAGTACCAAGGGACAAACAAACACTGAAGCTTTCTTT | CASSTKGQTNTEAFF
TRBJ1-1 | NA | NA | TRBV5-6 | TGTGCCAGCAGCTTGTTGACAGGACACCTCAACACTGAAGCTTTCTTT | CASSLLTGHLNTEAFF
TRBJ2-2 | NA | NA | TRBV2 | TGTGCCAGCAGTGTTGAACAGGGTACCGGGGAGCTGTTTTTT | CASSVEQGTGELFF
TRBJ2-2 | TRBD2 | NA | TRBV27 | TGTGCCAGCAGAACGACTAGCGGTTGGACCGGGGAGCTGTTTTTT | CASRTTSGWTGELFF
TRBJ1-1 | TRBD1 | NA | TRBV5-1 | TGCGCCAGCAGCTTGGGGGACAGGGGGAGTCGAATGAACACTGAAGCTTTCTTT | CASSLGDRGSRMNTEAFF
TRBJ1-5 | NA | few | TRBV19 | TGTGCCAGTAGTATAGGGAATAGCAATCAGCCCCAGCATTTT | CASSIGNSNQPQHF
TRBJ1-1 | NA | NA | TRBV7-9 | TGTGCCAGCAGCTTAGGGTCTTACACTGAAGCTTTCTTT | CASSLGSYTEAFF
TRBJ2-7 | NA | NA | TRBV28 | TGTGCCAGCACCCGTTCGACCTCCTACGAGCAGTACTTC | CASTRSTSYEQYF
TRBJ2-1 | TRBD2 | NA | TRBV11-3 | TGTGCCAGCAGCCTTGGGACTAGCGAAAACAATGAGCAGTTCTTC | CASSLGTSENNEQFF
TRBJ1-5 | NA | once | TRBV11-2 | TGTGCCAGCAGCCGACTACATAGCAATCAGCCCCAGCATTTT | CASSRLHSNQPQHF
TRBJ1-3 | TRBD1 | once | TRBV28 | TGTGCCAGTTATACCGGGACAGTCGGAAACACCATATATTTT | CASYTGTVGNTIYF
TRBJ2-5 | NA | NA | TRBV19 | TGTGCCAGTAGTATAGCCGGAGGCGAGACCCAGTACTTC | CASSIAGGETQYF
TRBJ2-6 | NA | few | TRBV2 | TGTGCCACCCCTAAATTCTCTGGGGCCAACGTCCTGACTTTC | CATPKFSGANVLTF
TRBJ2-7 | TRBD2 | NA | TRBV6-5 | TGTGCCAGCAGAGGCATTGGACTAGCTACCTACGAGCAGTACTTC | CASRGIGLATYEQYF
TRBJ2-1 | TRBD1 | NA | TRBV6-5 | TGTGCCAGCAGTTTCCGACAGGGATCCGGTGAGCAGTTCTTC | CASSFRQGSGEQFF